Detailed here is one T cell receptor beta chain. Its antigen is currently unknown. The record originates from a study of radiotherapy plus CTLA-4 blockade in lung cancer. Study details: Across the patients, objective responses occurred in about 19%, and disease control in roughly 30%.

Regarding the study as a whole: Tumor-origin TCR clones grew in blood after radiotherapy plus ipilimumab. Early blood T cell clone changes and increased post-radiation serum interferon-beta were reportedly the strongest response predictors.

The method was immunoSEQ multiplex PCR; TCRdb's version includes in-frame clones alone and lacks a portion of them. The sample has more than 95,000 clones, about 83% seen once; the top ten hold approximately 5.5%. Germline CDR1 reads SGHDT; CDR2 reads YYEEEE. CDR3 size: 15 residues. Specimen: peripheral blood, collected from a patient treated with radiotherapy plus ipilimumab. The TCR sequence derives from a human donor with non-small cell lung cancer who had a partial response to radiotherapy plus ipilimumab. The V and J genes are TRBV5-6 and TRBJ2-5; D uncertain. Judging by the DNA end, TRBJ2-7 fits better; the J call may be wrong. CDR3 in amino acids: CASSLATENAYEQYF. CDR3 bases: TGTGCCAGCAGCTTGGCCACAGAGAATGCCTACGAGCAGTACTTC.